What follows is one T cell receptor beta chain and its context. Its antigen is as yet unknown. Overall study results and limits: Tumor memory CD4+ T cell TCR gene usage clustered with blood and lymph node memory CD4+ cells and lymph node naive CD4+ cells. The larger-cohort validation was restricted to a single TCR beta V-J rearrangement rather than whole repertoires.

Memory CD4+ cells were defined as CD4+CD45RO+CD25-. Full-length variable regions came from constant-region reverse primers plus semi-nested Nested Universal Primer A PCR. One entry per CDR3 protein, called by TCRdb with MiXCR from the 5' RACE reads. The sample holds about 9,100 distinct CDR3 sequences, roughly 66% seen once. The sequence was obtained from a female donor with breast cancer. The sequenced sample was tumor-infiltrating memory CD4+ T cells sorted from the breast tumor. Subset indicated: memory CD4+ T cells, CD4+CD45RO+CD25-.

CDR3 residues: CASSQAQGIQETQYF. CDR3 sequence (DNA): TGTGCCAGCAGCCAAGCTCAGGGGATCCAAGAGACCCAGTACTTC. The chain carries TRBV4-2 and TRBJ2-5; possibly TRBD1 for D (6 bases). This CDR3 region has 15 residues. Per germline, CDR1 LGHNA and CDR2 YNFKEQ. V was clipped by 1 base and J by 1 base, with 10 bases between them.